The clone carrying this TCR beta chain appeared a few times. Time point of the sample: sample taken at primary tumor resection. The input material, whole RNA from tumor, nontumor lung or frozen PBMC, was sequenced unsorted. The 60 to 90 donors had untreated early-stage non-small cell lung cancer. The CDR3 contains 11 residues. Germline lookup yields CDR1 MDHEN and CDR2 SYDVKM. The germline V and J ends were trimmed by 6 bases and 7 bases, with 7 bases remaining between them. These data come from a study of spatial heterogeneity in lung cancer. Every TCR cDNA molecule carried a tag that served as a unique molecular identifier. One entry per CDR3 protein, called by TCRdb with MiXCR from the 5' RACE reads. The data show about 11,000 distinct CDR3 sequences, more than 15% seen once.

The clonotype comes from a male donor with early-stage non-small cell lung cancer. Here the sequenced sample was PBMCs, taken at surgery. The gene calls are TRBV28 and TRBJ2-1; D gene uncertain. CDR3 amino acids: CASSPWNEQFF. The CDR3 region has the DNA TGTGCCAGCAGCCCATGGAATGAGCAGTTCTTC.